The rows below give T cell receptor beta chains drawn from one sample of a study of blood T cell repertoires in COVID-19. Assay used: immunoSEQ multiplex PCR; TCRdb lists only in-frame clones, some missing. Found here are fewer than 400,000 clones, around nine tenths of them singletons; the top ten hold approximately 1.5%. Input material: PBMCs or T cells enriched from blood (not recorded which). The receptor set was obtained from a woman younger than 45 who had recovered from COVID-19. Both conserved end residues are part of each CDR3. The D gene is left open where the match is weak. Clone size is stated in some rows and not others, as once, few, many or a class when expanded.

>TRBJ2-7|-|TRBD1|TRBV6-2/TRBV6-3|16
CASSRAGTGDRYEQYF
TGTGCCAGCAGCCGCGCCGGGACAGGGGATCGGTACGAGCAGTACTTC
>TRBJ2-7|-|TRBD2|TRBV4-2|18
CASSQSGLAGGPRYEQYF
TGTGCCAGCAGCCAATCCGGACTAGCGGGGGGGCCCCGCTACGAGCAGTACTTC
>TRBJ1-2|-|-|TRBV4-1|16
CASSQGDFREGYGYTF
TGCGCCAGCAGCCAAGGGGACTTCAGGGAGGGCTATGGCTACACCTTC
>TRBJ2-1|once|-|TRBV7-9|14
CASSPVGSYNEQFF
TGTGCCAGCAGCCCTGTCGGCTCCTACAATGAGCAGTTCTTC
>TRBJ1-1|-|-|TRBV11-3|15
CASSLIGHPNTEAFF
TGTGCCAGCAGCTTAATCGGACACCCGAACACTGAAGCTTTCTTT
>TRBJ2-7|once|-|TRBV18|14
CASSPQRQTEEQYF
TGTGCCAGCTCACCTCAAAGACAGACCGAAGAGCAGTACTTC
>TRBJ2-1|-|-|TRBV15|16
CATSRVISGKPPEQFF
TGTGCCACCAGCAGAGTGATATCGGGAAAACCGCCTGAGCAGTTCTTC
>TRBJ2-1|few|TRBD2|TRBV18|17
CASSRDTLAGGYNEQFF
TGTGCCAGCTCACGAGATACTCTAGCGGGGGGTTACAATGAGCAGTTCTTC
>TRBJ1-1|-|-|TRBV28|14
CASRNPGQNTEAFF
TGTGCCAGCAGAAACCCGGGACAGAACACTGAAGCTTTCTTT
>TRBJ2-1|-|TRBD2|TRBV7-9|17
CASSLDLSGGLYNEQFF
TGTGCCAGCAGCTTGGACCTTAGCGGGGGGCTTTACAATGAGCAGTTCTTC
>TRBJ2-7|-|TRBD2|TRBV27|15
CASSLSGLAGGEQYF
TGTGCCAGCAGTTTGTCGGGACTAGCGGGCGGCGAGCAGTACTTC
>TRBJ2-3|-|TRBD2|TRBV7-2|17
CASSPRWGTSGRDTQYF
TGTGCCAGCAGCCCGAGGTGGGGGACTAGCGGGAGGGATACGCAGTATTTT
>TRBJ2-3|-|-|TRBV28|15
CASSRGTPITDTQYF
TGTGCCAGCAGTCGAGGGACACCCATCACAGATACGCAGTATTTT
>TRBJ1-6|-|TRBD1|TRBV7-9|16
CASSFGGTGSRSPLHF
TGTGCCAGCAGCTTTGGAGGGACAGGGTCGAGATCACCCCTCCACTTT
>TRBJ1-2|-|-|TRBV7-9|14
CASSSTSITYGYTF
TGTGCCAGCAGCTCCACGAGTATTACCTATGGCTACACCTTC
>TRBJ1-5|-|-|TRBV4-3|13
CASSQDRDQPQHF
TGCGCCAGCAGCCAAGATCGGGATCAGCCCCAGCATTTT
>TRBJ1-2|-|-|TRBV6-4|12
CASSDPGSGYTF
TGTGCCAGCAGTGATCCGGGAAGCGGCTACACCTTC
>TRBJ2-2|once|-|TRBV10-3|15
CAISDQTGYTGELFF
TGTGCCATCAGTGACCAGACAGGATACACCGGGGAGCTGTTTTTT
>TRBJ2-1|-|-|TRBV7-8|12
CASSLMGHEQFF
TGTGCCAGCAGCTTGATGGGGCATGAGCAGTTCTTC
>TRBJ1-1|-|TRBD1|TRBV3-1/TRBV3-2|14
CASLNRGMNTEAFF
TGTGCCAGCCTAAACAGGGGGATGAACACTGAAGCTTTCTTT
>TRBJ2-3|-|-|TRBV5-1|15
CASSPTVGVPDTQYF
TGCGCCAGCAGCCCCACGGTCGGGGTGCCAGATACGCAGTATTTT
>TRBJ2-5|once|TRBD1|TRBV2|16
CASSEAKGQGQETQYF
TGTGCCAGCAGTGAAGCGAAGGGACAGGGACAAGAGACCCAGTACTTC
>TRBJ1-3|once|TRBD1|TRBV5-1|17
CASRSGTGLNSGNTIYF
TGCGCCAGCAGGTCCGGGACAGGGTTGAATTCTGGAAACACCATATATTTT
>TRBJ2-3|-|TRBD1|TRBV7-3|16
CASSLMGQGLTDTQYF
TGTGCCAGCAGCTTAATGGGACAGGGCCTCACAGATACGCAGTATTTT
>TRBJ1-1|few|TRBD1|TRBV6-5|13
CASSRQGNTEAFF
TGTGCCAGCAGTCGACAGGGAAACACTGAAGCTTTCTTT
>TRBJ2-1|-|-|TRBV19|14
CASTSHAGPAEQFF
TGTGCCAGTACCTCACATGCGGGGCCGGCTGAGCAGTTCTTC
>TRBJ1-1|many|TRBD1|TRBV11-3|13
CASSVGDRGEAFF
TGTGCCAGCAGCGTGGGGGACAGGGGAGAAGCTTTCTTT
>TRBJ1-4|-|TRBD1|TRBV5-8|15
CASSSRTGGFEKLFF
TGTGCCAGCAGCTCCCGGACAGGGGGTTTTGAAAAACTGTTTTTT
>TRBJ1-5|once|-|TRBV28|16
CASSLWGRGEGKPQHF
TGTGCCAGCAGTTTATGGGGTCGGGGGGAAGGGAAGCCCCAGCATTTT
>TRBJ2-7|-|-|TRBV7-9|15
CASSLASWSSYEQYF
TGTGCCAGCAGCTTAGCGTCCTGGAGCTCCTACGAGCAGTACTTC
>TRBJ1-4|few|TRBD1|TRBV29-1|15
CSVGDRGRRDEKLFF
TGCAGCGTTGGGGACAGGGGGCGGAGGGATGAAAAACTGTTTTTT
>TRBJ2-7|-|TRBD1|TRBV5-4|16
CASSDSSTGDVGEQYF
TGTGCCAGCAGCGATAGTTCGACAGGGGATGTCGGCGAGCAGTACTTC
>TRBJ1-5|-|-|TRBV5-8|18
CASSLSKWEVQGNQPQHF
TGTGCCAGCAGCTTGTCAAAGTGGGAGGTTCAGGGCAATCAGCCCCAGCATTTT
>TRBJ2-1|once|-|TRBV9|17
CASSVRGSLGSYNEQFF
TGTGCCAGCAGCGTAAGGGGGTCCCTGGGGTCCTACAATGAGCAGTTCTTC
>TRBJ2-7|-|-|TRBV3-1/TRBV3-2|14
CASSGTDPSGEQYF
TGTGCCAGCAGCGGGACAGACCCTAGCGGGGAGCAGTACTTC
>TRBJ1-1|-|-|TRBV9|21
CASSVIAEQGIQDRKNTEAFF
TGTGCCAGCAGCGTGATCGCAGAGCAGGGAATTCAAGACCGCAAGAACACTGAAGCTTTCTTT
>TRBJ1-2|-|TRBD1|TRBV28|12
CASLQGENGYTF
TGTGCCAGCTTACAGGGGGAGAATGGCTACACCTTC
>TRBJ2-7|-|TRBD1|TRBV11-2|15
CASRIPGQLNGEQYF
TGTGCCAGCAGGATTCCGGGACAGCTAAATGGGGAGCAGTACTTC
>TRBJ1-2|-|-|TRBV12-3/TRBV12-4|13
CASSLGGGIGYTF
TGTGCCAGCAGTTTAGGTGGGGGGATCGGCTACACCTTC
>TRBJ2-3|once|-|TRBV6-6|13
CASSISSTDTQYF
TGTGCCAGCAGTATTAGTAGCACAGATACGCAGTATTTT
>TRBJ2-3|once|TRBD1|TRBV20-1|13
CSASSGGADTQYF
TGCAGTGCTAGTTCAGGGGGCGCAGATACGCAGTATTTT
>TRBJ1-2|-|-|TRBV7-9|15
CASSWPTRQAYGYTF
TGTGCCAGCAGTTGGCCGACGAGACAGGCCTATGGCTACACCTTC
>TRBJ2-7|-|TRBD1|TRBV6-5|15
CASSYFRQGAAEQYF
TGTGCCAGCAGTTACTTTCGACAGGGTGCCGCCGAGCAGTACTTC
>TRBJ2-3|-|-|TRBV27|13
CASSQTTGDTQYF
TGTGCCAGCAGTCAAACGACCGGGGATACGCAGTATTTT
>TRBJ1-2|-|-|TRBV3-1/TRBV3-2|15
CASSPTQAELYGYTF
TGTGCCAGCAGCCCAACCCAGGCCGAGCTCTATGGCTACACCTTC
>TRBJ2-5|-|-|TRBV12-5|12
CASGLVRETQYF
TGTGCTAGTGGTTTGGTGAGAGAGACCCAGTACTTC
>TRBJ1-1|once|-|TRBV30|12
CAWRSWNTEAFF
TGTGCCTGGAGGAGCTGGAACACTGAAGCTTTCTTT
>TRBJ1-1|-|TRBD1|TRBV7-2|16
CASPTKPGTGNTEAFF
TGTGCCAGCCCCACTAAACCGGGGACAGGGAACACTGAAGCTTTCTTT
>TRBJ2-7|once|-|TRBV2|14
CASNLPRQGGEQYF
TGTGCCAGCAATCTACCGCGGCAGGGAGGCGAGCAGTACTTC
>TRBJ1-4|once|-|TRBV5-6|18
CASSLGSFQGSTNEKLFF
TGTGCCAGCAGCCTGGGGTCATTCCAGGGCTCAACTAATGAAAAACTGTTTTTT
>TRBJ2-1|-|-|TRBV5-6|13
CASSLGYRNEQFF
TGTGCCAGCAGCCTTGGGTACAGGAATGAGCAGTTCTTC
>TRBJ1-6|once|TRBD1|TRBV5-4|15
CASSLGDRGGRPLHF
TGTGCCAGCAGCTTGGGGGACAGGGGGGGTAGACCCCTCCACTTT
>TRBJ2-2|-|-|TRBV6-6|15
CASSSLTKNTGELFF
TGTGCCAGCAGTTCGCTGACAAAGAACACCGGGGAGCTGTTTTTT
>TRBJ2-1|once|TRBD2|TRBV19|14
CASSRGVFYNEQFF
TGTGCCAGTAGTCGGGGGGTCTTCTACAATGAGCAGTTCTTC
>TRBJ1-4|-|-|TRBV10-3|14
CAISDRGTNEKLFF
TGTGCCATCAGTGACAGGGGCACTAATGAAAAACTGTTTTTT
>TRBJ1-1|once|-|TRBV7-8|15
CASSLVAGGNTEAFF
TGTGCCAGCAGCTTAGTAGCAGGAGGGAACACTGAAGCTTTCTTT
>TRBJ2-1|-|TRBD1|TRBV7-2|16
CASSSYGQGSYNEQFF
TGTGCCAGCAGCTCATATGGACAGGGCTCCTACAATGAGCAGTTCTTC